Below, one T cell receptor (beta chain) is given with its context. This clone was observed once. No antigen is known for it. No clone much larger than this one lies a single base away; base qualities are absent. The data stem from a study of control samples from healthy donors and cancer patients (dated by TCRdb to 2018 to 2020). Library generation was performed with the immunoSEQ multiplex PCR assay. TCRdb provides this immuneACCESS table in a form limited to in-frame rearrangements. Some clones are lacking; in checked studies, under half of them reflect an unresolved V gene, and why the rest are absent is not known. The sample data list around 29,000 clones, and 70% to 80% of these were observed just once. About 20% of the sample goes to the ten largest clones. The CDR3 has 13 amino acids, counting the end cysteine and phenylalanine. The DNA shown is the 39-base CDR3, in frame from base 1. Cut back by 6 bases and 4 bases, the V and J ends lie 12 bases apart. According to the germline V gene, CDR1 reads MNHEY and CDR2 reads SVGAGI.

The TCR comes from a man aged 55-75 years with head and neck cancer. The sequencing sample was made of PBMCs. The V gene is TRBV6-5 and the J gene is TRBJ1-1, with the D gene too uncertain to name. The DNA reads TGTGCCAGCAGCCCGGCACGGGGCACTGAAGCTTTCTTT. This gives the protein CASSPARGTEAFF.